The clone carrying this T cell receptor beta chain was seen a few times. The sample originates from a study of blood T cell repertoires in COVID-19. At the level of the study: The origin of the acute and convalescent COVID-19 samples was the United States, Italy and Spain.

The CDR3 has 13 amino acids. Germline values: CDR1 SGHDN, CDR2 FVKESK. V lost 1 base and J 10 bases, leaving 13 bases between the germline ends. TCRdb keeps only in-frame clones here, not all; method: immunoSEQ multiplex PCR. The table shows some 45,000 clones, with roughly 80% occurring only once. The source material was peripheral blood. The chain employs TRBV14 and TRBJ1-2; TRBD1 is a possible D gene (5 bases). The TCR sequence derives from a woman in her sixties with acute or convalescent COVID-19. DNA of the CDR3: TGTGCCAGCAGCCAAGCCCAGGGAATGGACTACACCTTC. Its translation is CASSQAQGMDYTF.